This T cell receptor (beta chain) came from a study of T-cell reconstitution after alpha-beta-depleted transplantation in children. To note about this clonotype: Its antigen is not known.

This CDR3 contains 14 residues. V was trimmed by 4 bases and J by 0 bases, leaving 9 bases between them. Study results and limitations: By one year post-transplant, T-cell counts and diversity largely arose from T cells that were newly produced. Where alpha-beta T cells came from about two months after transplant was reportedly several hundred expanded graft clones.

Unique molecular identifiers were incorporated during preparation of the TCRbeta library. TCRdb reprocessed the PCR reads with MiXCR, giving one entry per CDR3 protein. Here the sample spans approximately 520,000 distinct CDR3 sequences, about an eighth being singletons. The material was PBMCs, mostly from graft donor cells, obtained 180 days after TCRalphabeta/CD19-depleted stem cell transplant. The V gene is TRBV12-3 or TRBV12-4, the J gene TRBJ1-2; D not certain. The sequence came from a female patient aged 2 to 10 who had a stem cell transplant for aplastic anemia, so the T cells may come from the graft donor. CDR3 loop: CASSYHRTNYGYTF. The CDR3 DNA follows: TGTGCCAGCAGTTACCACAGAACTAACTATGGCTACACCTTC.